The next 14 T cell receptor beta chains were all read from a single sample in a study of T cell responses to AZD1222 COVID-19 vaccine. Profiling relied on immunoSEQ multiplex PCR, and the TCRdb table lists in-frame clones only, not all of them. The profile shows roughly 130,000 clones, approximately 90% of them singletons. The specimen was peripheral blood, collected on day 0 of AZD1222 vaccination. These receptors were taken from an adult in good health.

The chain uses TRBV5-1 and TRBJ1-1; no firm D call. The V end lost 4 bases, the J end lost 1 base, and 8 bases lay between the germline ends. Germline V gene sequence: CDR1 SGHRS, CDR2 YFSETQ. The length of the CDR3 is 13 residues. CDR3 DNA: TGCGCCAGCAGCGACCGACAGAACACTGAAGCTTTCTTT. It encodes CASSDRQNTEAFF.

This clone came up once. The rearrangement links TRBV15 to TRBJ1-2; the D gene is possibly TRBD1 (6 bases). Germline V gene sequence: CDR1 LNHNV, CDR2 YYDKDF (reference sequence). This CDR3 has 11 residues. Trimming took 6 bases from V and 5 from J, leaving 7 bases between them. The CDR3 coding sequence is TGTGCCACCAGTCAGGGGTATGGCTACACCTTC. This translates into CATSQGYGYTF.

The V and J genes are TRBV5-1 and TRBJ2-1; a weak D match, TRBD2 (6 bases). The CDR3 covers 15 residues. Trimming took 4 bases from V and 0 from J, leaving 11 bases between them. CDR1 is SGHRS, CDR2 YFSETQ, per germline. Here the CDR3 reads CASSRDFSSYNEQFF. DNA of the CDR3: TGCGCCAGCAGCAGGGACTTTAGCTCCTACAATGAGCAGTTCTTC. Together with reference TRBV5-1 and TRBJ2-1, the CDR3 gives the full variable domain: KAGVTQTPRYLIKTRGQQVTLSCSPISGHRSVSWYQQTPGQGLQFLFEYFSETQRNKGNFPGRFSGRQFSNSRSEMNVSTLELGDSALYLCASSRDFSSYNEQFFGPGTRLTVL.

This chain links TRBV14 with TRBJ2-3, with 7 positions matching TRBD1. V gave up 1 base and J gave up 3 bases; unmatched junction bases: 7. This CDR3 comprises 16 residues. The V gene's germline CDR1 is SGHDN and CDR2 FVKESK. The CDR3 reads CASSQGTGLRTDTQYF. The DNA for the CDR3 is TGTGCCAGCAGCCAAGGGACAGGTTTACGAACAGATACGCAGTATTTT. The entire variable domain, with the rest obtained from reference TRBV14 and TRBJ2-3, is as follows: EAGVTQFPSHSVIEKGQTVTLRCDPISGHDNLYWYRRVMGKEIKFLLHFVKESKQDESGMPNNRFLAERTGGTYSTLKVQPAELEDSGVYFCASSQGTGLRTDTQYFGPGTRLTVL.

J is TRBJ2-7 and V is TRBV7-9; 9 bases are shared with TRBD1. The CDR3 sequence is 14 residues long. Germline CDR1 reads SEHNR; CDR2 reads FQNEAQ (reference sequence). Trimming removed 5 bases from V and 6 bases from J; junction bases left unmatched: 8. CDR3 protein: CASSRGQGVVEQYF. In nucleotides, the CDR3 is TGTGCCAGCAGCCGGGGACAGGGAGTAGTCGAGCAGTACTTC.

The chain joins TRBV30 to TRBJ2-6; D is undetermined. Trimming removed 5 bases at V and 4 bases at J, with 9 bases between. The CDR3 is 13 residues long. Per the germline V gene, CDR1 is GTSNPN and CDR2 is SVGIG (reference sequence). CDR3 coding DNA: TGTGCCTGGGCCGCCTCCGGGGCCAACGTCCTGACTTTC. It codes for CAWAASGANVLTF.

The J gene is TRBJ2-7, the V gene TRBV2; TRBD1 agrees at 7 bases. The germline V gene encodes CDR1 SNHLY and CDR2 FYNNEI. V lost 8 bases and J lost 6; bases outside the gene matches: 10. This CDR3 region has 13 residues. CDR3 nucleotide sequence: TGTGCCAGCGTCTCGGGACAGTGGGTCGAGCAGTACTTC. Protein: CASVSGQWVEQYF.

The chain couples TRBV6-5 to TRBJ2-3; 10 bases are shared with TRBD2. With V trimmed by 8 bases and J by 6 bases, 11 bases remained unmatched. The length of the CDR3 is 15 residues. Germline V lookup: CDR1 MNHEY, CDR2 SVGAGI. CDR3 coding DNA: TGTGCCAGCTCTACGGAGCCGGGACTAGCGGATACGCAGTATTTT. It codes for CASSTEPGLADTQYF.

The rearrangement uses TRBV7-2 and TRBJ2-1; 9 bases agree with TRBD1. CDR1 and CDR2 (germline): SGHTA, FQGNSA. This CDR3 is built from 15 residues. With V trimmed by 5 bases and J by 7 bases, 9 bases remained unmatched. The CDR3 loop is CASSQDRGVVNEQFF. CDR3 bases: TGTGCCAGCAGCCAAGACAGGGGGGTGGTGAATGAGCAGTTCTTC.

The gene calls are TRBV6-5 and TRBJ1-2; 10 bases agree with TRBD1. V was clipped by 7 bases and J by 4 bases; unmatched bases: 6. Germline V CDR1 and CDR2: MNHEY, SVGAGI. The CDR3 runs 14 residues. The CDR3 region is CASKRQGAPYGYTF. In DNA form, the CDR3 reads TGTGCCAGCAAACGACAGGGGGCCCCCTATGGCTACACCTTC.

This clone was found a few times. The chain links TRBV3-1 (or the pseudogene TRBV3-2) to TRBJ1-6; tentative D call: TRBD1 (6 bases). The V gene lost 1 base and the J gene lost 0 bases, with 10 bases spanning the gap. The CDR3 length is 17 residues. Germline V gene sequence: CDR1 LGHDT, CDR2 YNNKEL (reference sequence). The CDR3 protein is CASSQGTVFSYNSPLHF. Written as DNA, the CDR3 is TGTGCCAGCAGCCAAGGGACAGTCTTCTCCTATAATTCACCCCTCCACTTT.

The rearrangement links TRBV6-2 or TRBV6-3 to TRBJ2-7, with D unclear. There are 16 residues in the CDR3. Germline V gene lookup returns CDR1 MNHEY and CDR2 SVGEGT. The V end lost 2 bases, the J end lost 0 bases, and 14 bases lay between the germline ends. The CDR3 nucleotides read TGTGCCAGCAGTTACGGCGTCCGCAGGAACTCCTACGAGCAGTACTTC. It specifies CASSYGVRRNSYEQYF.

This chain connects TRBV28 to TRBJ2-5; 10 bases map to TRBD1. Germline trimming cut 4 bases from V and 5 bases from J; bases unmatched to any gene: 10. The CDR3 extends over 16 amino acids. Germline-derived CDR1 and CDR2 are MDHEN and SYDVKM. The CDR3 DNA sequence: TGTGCCAGCAGTTCACCCAGGACAGGGGGTAGGGAGACCCAGTACTTC. Its translation: CASSSPRTGGRETQYF.

The rearrangement links TRBV27 to TRBJ1-1; 9 nucleotides line up with TRBD1. Germline V gives CDR1 MNHEY, CDR2 SMNVEV (reference sequence). The CDR3 spans 11 residues. The V segment lost 11 bases and the J segment 4 bases; nucleotides outside the gene matches: 2. The CDR3 sequence: CAGGQGTEAFF. Written as DNA, the CDR3 is TGTGCCGGGGGACAGGGCACTGAAGCTTTCTTT.